The rows below give T cell receptor beta chains drawn from one sample of a study of cytomegalovirus exposure and HLA in healthy donors. Here immunoSEQ multiplex PCR was the method, and the copy in TCRdb shows in-frame clones only, minus some. The sample shows over 85,000 clones, more than 75% of them seen only once. Material: PBMCs. These receptors all stem from a man aged 35 to 55 in good health and CMV-seronegative. The CDR3 runs from the conserved cysteine through the conserved F or W. Each record gives: D gene, V gene, J gene, clone size, CDR3 DNA, CDR3 protein. The D gene is left open where the match is weak. Rows give clone size only sometimes, using once, few, many, or a class for an expanded clone.

D gene: -; V gene: TRBV19; J gene: TRBJ1-1; clone size: -; CDR3 DNA: TGTGCCAGTAGTATTTTGGGGGCTGATGAAGCTTTCTTT; CDR3 protein: CASSILGADEAFF
D gene: -; V gene: TRBV5-6; J gene: TRBJ2-7; clone size: -; CDR3 DNA: TGTGCCAGCAGCTTGCTTGGCCCCTACGAGCAGTACTTC; CDR3 protein: CASSLLGPYEQYF
D gene: TRBD1; V gene: TRBV5-1; J gene: TRBJ2-7; clone size: -; CDR3 DNA: TGCGCCAGCAGCGGACAGGGTAAGGGACCCTACGAGCAGTACTTC; CDR3 protein: CASSGQGKGPYEQYF
D gene: -; V gene: TRBV19; J gene: TRBJ1-5; clone size: few; CDR3 DNA: TGTGCCAGTAACCCGGGGCGGTCACGGGGGGATCAGCCCCAGCATTTT; CDR3 protein: CASNPGRSRGDQPQHF
D gene: -; V gene: TRBV28; J gene: TRBJ1-1; clone size: -; CDR3 DNA: TGTGCCAGCAGTTTGATCAGGGATGAAGCTTTCTTT; CDR3 protein: CASSLIRDEAFF
D gene: -; V gene: TRBV6-6; J gene: TRBJ2-1; clone size: -; CDR3 DNA: TGTGCCAGCAGCAGGGTCGACAATGAGCAGTTCTTC; CDR3 protein: CASSRVDNEQFF
D gene: -; V gene: TRBV30; J gene: TRBJ1-1; clone size: -; CDR3 DNA: TGTGCCGTGGGGGCGTTCGAGGGCACTGAAGCTTTCTTT; CDR3 protein: CAVGAFEGTEAFF
D gene: -; V gene: TRBV5-6; J gene: TRBJ1-2; clone size: -; CDR3 DNA: TGTGCCAGCAGCTTTGGAGGGGCACCCTATGGCTACACCTTC; CDR3 protein: CASSFGGAPYGYTF
D gene: -; V gene: TRBV19; J gene: TRBJ2-5; clone size: -; CDR3 DNA: TGTGCCAGTAGTATAGGGCCAGGTAGGAAGACCCAGTACTTC; CDR3 protein: CASSIGPGRKTQYF
D gene: -; V gene: TRBV11-1; J gene: TRBJ2-1; clone size: -; CDR3 DNA: TGTGCCAGCAGCTTAGGGTGGCGGAGCTCCTACAATGAGCAGTTCTTC; CDR3 protein: CASSLGWRSSYNEQFF
D gene: -; V gene: TRBV5-1; J gene: TRBJ2-1; clone size: -; CDR3 DNA: TGCGCCAGCAGCTTGGGGGGCCCGGAGGGTGAGCAGTTCTTC; CDR3 protein: CASSLGGPEGEQFF
D gene: -; V gene: TRBV6-1; J gene: TRBJ2-1; clone size: few; CDR3 DNA: TGTGCCAGCACCAACGCCGTAGCGACGTTGGTAAAGCAGTTCTTC; CDR3 protein: CASTNAVATLVKQFF
D gene: TRBD1; V gene: TRBV5-1; J gene: TRBJ1-2; clone size: -; CDR3 DNA: TGCGCCAGCAGCTTGGATGTAGGGGGCATGGGGTACACCTTC; CDR3 protein: CASSLDVGGMGYTF
D gene: -; V gene: TRBV28; J gene: TRBJ1-5; clone size: -; CDR3 DNA: TGTGCCAGCAGCCAACCTTCGGGGAATCAGCCCCAGCATTTT; CDR3 protein: CASSQPSGNQPQHF
D gene: -; V gene: TRBV29-1; J gene: TRBJ1-2; clone size: -; CDR3 DNA: TGCAGCGTTGAAGCGAGGGGGGGTCATGACTATGGCTACACCTTC; CDR3 protein: CSVEARGGHDYGYTF
D gene: -; V gene: TRBV11-3; J gene: TRBJ1-2; clone size: once; CDR3 DNA: TGTGCCAGCAGCTCACAGGGTGGGGCGAGGTGTGGCTACACCTTC; CDR3 protein: CASSSQGGARCGYTF
D gene: -; V gene: TRBV9; J gene: TRBJ1-6; clone size: -; CDR3 DNA: TGTGCCAGCACCTCGGGGGGGGCGGGGAATTCACCCCTCCACTTT; CDR3 protein: CASTSGGAGNSPLHF
D gene: -; V gene: TRBV5-6; J gene: TRBJ1-1; clone size: -; CDR3 DNA: TGTGCCAGCAGCTTGGCCGGGGGAGGGGCACTAGGCACTGAAGCTTTCTTT; CDR3 protein: CASSLAGGGALGTEAFF
D gene: TRBD2; V gene: TRBV30; J gene: TRBJ2-3; clone size: -; CDR3 DNA: TGTGCCTGGACTAGCGGGGGGGCAGATACGCAGTATTTT; CDR3 protein: CAWTSGGADTQYF
D gene: TRBD1; V gene: TRBV28; J gene: TRBJ2-7; clone size: -; CDR3 DNA: TGTGCCAGCCTACCTAGGACAGGGGAATACGAGCAGTACTTC; CDR3 protein: CASLPRTGEYEQYF
D gene: -; V gene: TRBV29-1; J gene: TRBJ1-1; clone size: -; CDR3 DNA: TGCAGCGTCGGATCGAGGGCAACGAACACTGAAGCTTTCTTT; CDR3 protein: CSVGSRATNTEAFF
D gene: TRBD1; V gene: TRBV7-2; J gene: TRBJ2-7; clone size: -; CDR3 DNA: TGTGCCAGCAGCCTAGGAGGGACAGGGTCCCACGAGCAGTACTTC; CDR3 protein: CASSLGGTGSHEQYF
D gene: TRBD2; V gene: TRBV5-6; J gene: TRBJ2-3; clone size: few; CDR3 DNA: TGTGCCAGCAGCTTAACTAGCGGGGGGATAACAGATACGCAGTATTTT; CDR3 protein: CASSLTSGGITDTQYF
D gene: -; V gene: TRBV25-1; J gene: TRBJ1-5; clone size: -; CDR3 DNA: TGTGCCAGCAGTAGAATGGGGGCTGATCAGCCCCAGCATTTT; CDR3 protein: CASSRMGADQPQHF
D gene: -; V gene: TRBV28; J gene: TRBJ1-6; clone size: few; CDR3 DNA: TGTGCCAGCAGTTTTCTCAGGGGTTCTAATTCACCCCTCCACTTT; CDR3 protein: CASSFLRGSNSPLHF
D gene: TRBD1; V gene: TRBV2; J gene: TRBJ1-2; clone size: -; CDR3 DNA: TGTGCCAGCAGCCCCGGACAGGGGAGCTATGGCTACACCTTC; CDR3 protein: CASSPGQGSYGYTF
D gene: -; V gene: TRBV5-1; J gene: TRBJ1-1; clone size: -; CDR3 DNA: TGCGCCAGCAGCTCGCCGACAGGAGGGAACACTGAAGCTTTCTTT; CDR3 protein: CASSSPTGGNTEAFF
D gene: -; V gene: TRBV7-9; J gene: TRBJ2-2; clone size: -; CDR3 DNA: TGTGCCAGCAGCTTAAAACGGGGGAGCACCGGGGAGCTGTTTTTT; CDR3 protein: CASSLKRGSTGELFF
D gene: TRBD2; V gene: TRBV4-2; J gene: TRBJ2-2; clone size: -; CDR3 DNA: TGTGCCAGCAGCCAAGAGTTTGGCGGGGGGGCCGAAGGGGAGCTGTTTTTT; CDR3 protein: CASSQEFGGGAEGELFF
D gene: -; V gene: TRBV7-2; J gene: TRBJ2-3; clone size: -; CDR3 DNA: TGTGCCAGCAGCCGAGGGACACTAGGCACAGATACGCAGTATTTT; CDR3 protein: CASSRGTLGTDTQYF
D gene: -; V gene: TRBV28; J gene: TRBJ1-2; clone size: -; CDR3 DNA: TGTGCCAGCAGTTTAGGGCAGCGGTCTGGGGGCTACACCTTC; CDR3 protein: CASSLGQRSGGYTF
D gene: TRBD2; V gene: TRBV9; J gene: TRBJ2-1; clone size: -; CDR3 DNA: TGTGCCAGCAGCGAGCGGGGGTACCCTTACAATGAGCAGTTCTTC; CDR3 protein: CASSERGYPYNEQFF
D gene: -; V gene: TRBV14; J gene: TRBJ1-1; clone size: -; CDR3 DNA: TGTGCCAGCAGCCAGGCAGGGGCAAACACTGAAGCTTTCTTT; CDR3 protein: CASSQAGANTEAFF
D gene: TRBD1; V gene: TRBV4-2; J gene: TRBJ2-5; clone size: -; CDR3 DNA: TGTGCCAGCAGCCATATGTTACAGGGGTTTAAGGAGACCCAGTACTTC; CDR3 protein: CASSHMLQGFKETQYF
D gene: -; V gene: TRBV28; J gene: TRBJ1-5; clone size: few; CDR3 DNA: TGTGCCAGCAGGGAGGTTGGGATGGGCAATCAGCCCCAGCATTTT; CDR3 protein: CASREVGMGNQPQHF
D gene: TRBD1; V gene: TRBV6-6; J gene: TRBJ1-1; clone size: -; CDR3 DNA: TGTGCCAGCAGTCCAGGGACAGGGAATGGGGACACTGAAGCTTTCTTT; CDR3 protein: CASSPGTGNGDTEAFF
D gene: TRBD2; V gene: TRBV5-1; J gene: TRBJ2-5; clone size: few; CDR3 DNA: TGCGCCAGCAGCTTGGGAAAGCGGGGGTTCCAAGAGACCCAGTACTTC; CDR3 protein: CASSLGKRGFQETQYF
D gene: -; V gene: TRBV18; J gene: TRBJ1-5; clone size: -; CDR3 DNA: TGTGCCAGCTCTCCCGGGTCAGATCAGCCCCAGCATTTT; CDR3 protein: CASSPGSDQPQHF
D gene: TRBD1; V gene: TRBV25-1; J gene: TRBJ1-2; clone size: -; CDR3 DNA: TGTGCCAGCAGCAACCTGTGGACAGGGGTCGGTGGCTACACCTTC; CDR3 protein: CASSNLWTGVGGYTF
D gene: -; V gene: TRBV6-5; J gene: TRBJ2-3; clone size: -; CDR3 DNA: -; CDR3 protein: CASSSSGQGVTDTQYF
D gene: TRBD1; V gene: TRBV28; J gene: TRBJ2-1; clone size: -; CDR3 DNA: TGTGCCAGCAGTTATAGGACAGGAGCCACTCTTTACAATGAGCAGTTCTTC; CDR3 protein: CASSYRTGATLYNEQFF
D gene: TRBD1; V gene: TRBV2; J gene: TRBJ1-2; clone size: -; CDR3 DNA: TGTGCCAGCAGTGAAGGGGACAGGGTTGGCTACACCTTC; CDR3 protein: CASSEGDRVGYTF
D gene: TRBD1; V gene: TRBV28; J gene: TRBJ2-5; clone size: once; CDR3 DNA: TGTGCCAGCAGTCCGGGGACAGGGGGATGGACCCAGTACTTC; CDR3 protein: CASSPGTGGWTQYF
D gene: -; V gene: TRBV29-1; J gene: TRBJ2-4; clone size: -; CDR3 DNA: TGCAGCGTTGAAGGGGGGACTAACATTCAGTACTTC; CDR3 protein: CSVEGGTNIQYF
D gene: -; V gene: TRBV6-1; J gene: TRBJ1-5; clone size: few; CDR3 DNA: TGTGCCAGCAGCGAACGGGGGAATCAGCCCCAGCATTTT; CDR3 protein: CASSERGNQPQHF